This T cell receptor (beta chain) was sequenced during a study of cytomegalovirus exposure and HLA in healthy donors. Study results and caveats: Earlier results showed most TCR beta V segments being productive about 90% or about 30% of the time. The study put 150 or so TCR beta chains on its list as cytomegalovirus-associated. Later on, an analysis found that several of the most significant clusters appeared to be linked to common viral pathogens, which included parvovirus B19.

There are 14 residues in the CDR3. Trimming pared 4 bases from V and 6 bases from J, leaving 15 bases between. Germline CDR1 SEHNR, CDR2 FQNEAQ (reference sequence). This clone showed up just a few times. Antigen specificity is unknown. The study ran its PCR with 60 Vbeta and 13 Jbeta primers. Measured with immunoSEQ multiplex PCR; TCRdb has only the in-frame clones, and not every one. This table has over 150,000 clones, approximately 70% appearing once. Sequences were obtained from PBMCs. This sequence originates from a woman between 18 and 29 years old in good health and CMV-seropositive. The V and J genes are TRBV7-9 and TRBJ1-2; D may be TRBD1 (5 bases). The CDR3: CASSSAAGGNGYTF. The CDR3 nucleotides read TGTGCCAGCAGCTCCGCGGCCGGGGGAAATGGCTACACCTTC.